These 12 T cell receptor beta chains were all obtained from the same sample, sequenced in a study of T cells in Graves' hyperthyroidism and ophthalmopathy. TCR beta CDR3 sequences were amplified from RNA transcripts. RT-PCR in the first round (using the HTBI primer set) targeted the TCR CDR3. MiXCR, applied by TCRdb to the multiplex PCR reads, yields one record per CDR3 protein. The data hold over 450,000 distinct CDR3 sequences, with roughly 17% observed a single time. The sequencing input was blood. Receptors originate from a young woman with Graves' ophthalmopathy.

CDR3 protein: CASSEAGALNGYTF. As DNA, the CDR3 is TGTGCCAGCAGTGAAGCGGGGGCATTGAATGGCTACACCTTC. The rearrangement links TRBV6-1 to TRBJ1-2, with D perhaps matching TRBD1 (6 bases). From germline, CDR1 is MNHNS and CDR2 SASEGT. V shed 0 bases and J shed 6 bases, with 11 bases lying between them. This CDR3 contains 14 residues.

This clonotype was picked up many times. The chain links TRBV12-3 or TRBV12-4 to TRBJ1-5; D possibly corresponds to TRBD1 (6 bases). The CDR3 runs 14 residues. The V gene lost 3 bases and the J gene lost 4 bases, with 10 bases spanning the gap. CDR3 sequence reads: CASSFSDRNQPQHF. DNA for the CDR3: TGTGCCAGCAGTTTTTCTGACAGGAATCAGCCCCAGCATTTT.

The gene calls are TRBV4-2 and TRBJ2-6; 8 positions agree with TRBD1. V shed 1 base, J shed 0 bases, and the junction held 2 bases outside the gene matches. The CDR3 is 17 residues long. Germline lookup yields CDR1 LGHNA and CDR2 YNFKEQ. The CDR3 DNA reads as TGTGCCAGCAGCCAAGGGGACAGGCACTCTGGGGCCAACGTCCTGACTTTC. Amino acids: CASSQGDRHSGANVLTF.

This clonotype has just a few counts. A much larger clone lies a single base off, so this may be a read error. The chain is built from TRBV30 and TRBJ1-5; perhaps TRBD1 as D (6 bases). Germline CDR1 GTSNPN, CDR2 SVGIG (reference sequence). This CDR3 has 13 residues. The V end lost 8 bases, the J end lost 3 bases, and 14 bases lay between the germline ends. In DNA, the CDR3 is TGTGCCCGGGCCGGACAGTTCAATCAGCCCCAGCATTTT. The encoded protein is CARAGQFNQPQHF.

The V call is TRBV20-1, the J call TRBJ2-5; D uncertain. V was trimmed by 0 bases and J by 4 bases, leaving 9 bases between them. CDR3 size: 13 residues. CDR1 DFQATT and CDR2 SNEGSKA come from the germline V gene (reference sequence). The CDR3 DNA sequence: TGCAGTGCTAGAGATAGGGTGAGAGAGACCCAGTACTTC. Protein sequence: CSARDRVRETQYF.

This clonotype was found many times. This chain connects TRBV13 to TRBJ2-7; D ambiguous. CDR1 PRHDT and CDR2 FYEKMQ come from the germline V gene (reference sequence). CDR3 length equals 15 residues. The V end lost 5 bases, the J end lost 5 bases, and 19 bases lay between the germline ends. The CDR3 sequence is CASSEPLGPVNEQYF. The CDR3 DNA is TGTGCCAGCAGCGAACCCCTGGGTCCCGTTAACGAGCAGTACTTC.

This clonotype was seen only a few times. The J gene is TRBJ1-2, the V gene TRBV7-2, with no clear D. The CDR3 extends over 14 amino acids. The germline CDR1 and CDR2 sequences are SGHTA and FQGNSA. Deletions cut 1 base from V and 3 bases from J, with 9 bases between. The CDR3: CASSLDGVDYGYTF. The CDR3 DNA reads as TGTGCCAGCAGCTTAGACGGCGTGGACTATGGCTACACCTTC.

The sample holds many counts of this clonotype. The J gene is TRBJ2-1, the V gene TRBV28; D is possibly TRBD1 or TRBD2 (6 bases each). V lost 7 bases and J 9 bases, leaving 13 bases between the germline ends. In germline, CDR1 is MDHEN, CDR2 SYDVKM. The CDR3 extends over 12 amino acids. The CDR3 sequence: CASTLGGIEQFF. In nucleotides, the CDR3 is TGTGCCAGCACCCTCGGGGGCATTGAGCAGTTCTTC. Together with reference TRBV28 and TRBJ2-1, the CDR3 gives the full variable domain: DVKVTQSSRYLVKRTGEKVFLECVQDMDHENMFWYRQDPGLGLRLIYFSYDVKMKEKGDIPEGYSVSREKKERFSLILESASTNQTSMYLCASTLGGIEQFFGPGTRLTVL.

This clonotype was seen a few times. CDR3 DNA: TGTGCCAGCAGCTTCAGGTTAACCGGGGAGCTGTTTTTT. Amino acid sequence: CASSFRLTGELFF. The V gene is TRBV13, the J gene TRBJ2-2; D remains ambiguous. Germline V gives CDR1 PRHDT, CDR2 FYEKMQ (reference sequence). Trimming removed 3 bases from V and 5 bases from J, with 7 bases in between. The CDR3 loop spans 13 amino acids.

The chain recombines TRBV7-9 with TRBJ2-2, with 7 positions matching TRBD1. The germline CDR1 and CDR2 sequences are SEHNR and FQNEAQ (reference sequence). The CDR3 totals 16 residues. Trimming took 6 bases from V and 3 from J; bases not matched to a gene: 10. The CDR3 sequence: CASRDGQALDTGELFF. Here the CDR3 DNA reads TGTGCCAGCAGGGATGGACAGGCGCTCGACACCGGGGAGCTGTTTTTT.

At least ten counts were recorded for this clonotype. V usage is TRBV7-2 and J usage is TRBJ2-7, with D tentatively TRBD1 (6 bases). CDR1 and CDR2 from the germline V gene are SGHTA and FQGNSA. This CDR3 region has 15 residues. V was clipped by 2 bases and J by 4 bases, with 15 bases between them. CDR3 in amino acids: CASSLRPRGQYEQYF. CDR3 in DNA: TGTGCCAGCAGCTTACGTCCCAGGGGTCAGTACGAGCAGTACTTC. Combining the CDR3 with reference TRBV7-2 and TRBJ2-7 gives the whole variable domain GAGVSQSPSNKVTEKGKDVELRCDPISGHTALYWYRQSLGQGLEFLIYFQGNSAPDKSGLPSDRFSAERTGGSVSTLTIQRTQQEDSAVYLCASSLRPRGQYEQYFGPGTRLTVT.

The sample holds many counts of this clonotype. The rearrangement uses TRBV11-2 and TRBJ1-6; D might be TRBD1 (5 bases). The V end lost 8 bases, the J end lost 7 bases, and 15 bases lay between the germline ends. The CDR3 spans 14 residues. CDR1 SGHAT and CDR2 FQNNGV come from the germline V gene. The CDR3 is CASRADSLNSPLHF. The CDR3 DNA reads TGTGCCAGCCGAGCAGACAGCCTCAATTCACCCCTCCACTTT. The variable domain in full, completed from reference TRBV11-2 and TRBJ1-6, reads EAGVAQSPRYKIIEKRQSVAFWCNPISGHATLYWYQQILGQGPKLLIQFQNNGVVDDSQLPKDRFSAERLKGVDSTLKIQPAKLEDSAVYLCASRADSLNSPLHFGNGTRLTVT.